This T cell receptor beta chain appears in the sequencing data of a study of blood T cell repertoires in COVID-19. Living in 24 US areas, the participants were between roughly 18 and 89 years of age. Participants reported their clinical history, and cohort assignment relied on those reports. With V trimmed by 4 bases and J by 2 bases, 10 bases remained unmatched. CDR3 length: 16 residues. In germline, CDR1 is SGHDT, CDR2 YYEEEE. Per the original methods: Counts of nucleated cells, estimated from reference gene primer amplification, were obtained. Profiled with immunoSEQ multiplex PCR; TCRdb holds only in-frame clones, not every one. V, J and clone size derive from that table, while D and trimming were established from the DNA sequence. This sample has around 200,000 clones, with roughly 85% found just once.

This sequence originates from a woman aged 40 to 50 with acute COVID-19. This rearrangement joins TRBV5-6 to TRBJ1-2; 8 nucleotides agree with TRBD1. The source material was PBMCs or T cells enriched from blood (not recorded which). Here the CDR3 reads CASSDGQGGGNYGYTF. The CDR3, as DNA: TGTGCCAGCAGCGACGGACAGGGTGGTGGGAACTATGGCTACACCTTC.